Listed below are T cell receptor beta chains from one sample, sequenced in a study of T cells in Graves' hyperthyroidism and ophthalmopathy. TCRdb independently ran MiXCR on the multiplex PCR reads; one entry per CDR3 protein. The repertoire holds about 560,000 distinct CDR3 sequences, with approximately 16% as singletons. Source material: blood. The receptors were gathered from a woman between 18 and 29 years old with Graves' hyperthyroidism. The CDR3 runs from the conserved cysteine through the conserved F or W. D genes are given only for firm matches. Not every row has a clone size; where given, it reads once, few, many or a size class.

clone size: .; CDR3 length: 15; J gene: TRBJ1-2; V gene: TRBV7-9; D gene: .; CDR3 DNA: TGTGCCAGCAGCGCCCCTCTGGACACACACTATGGCTACACCTTC; CDR3 protein: CASSAPLDTHYGYTF
clone size: few; CDR3 length: 17; J gene: TRBJ2-3; V gene: TRBV13; D gene: .; CDR3 DNA: TGTGCCAGCAGCCCCGGGTCTGGTGGGGCCGGGGCAGATACGCAGTATTTT; CDR3 protein: CASSPGSGGAGADTQYF
clone size: .; CDR3 length: 13; J gene: TRBJ1-5; V gene: TRBV6-1; D gene: .; CDR3 DNA: TGTGCCAGCAGTCTTCAAGCTATCTTGACCCAGCATTTT; CDR3 protein: CASSLQAILTQHF
clone size: few; CDR3 length: 13; J gene: TRBJ1-1; V gene: TRBV20-1; D gene: .; CDR3 DNA: TGCAGTGCTAAATTGGCAGGGGACACTGAAGCTTTCTTT; CDR3 protein: CSAKLAGDTEAFF
clone size: many; CDR3 length: 14; J gene: TRBJ1-2; V gene: TRBV4-2; D gene: .; CDR3 DNA: TGTGCCAGCAGCCAAGATGTGGGGGGATACGGCTACACCTTC; CDR3 protein: CASSQDVGGYGYTF
clone size: .; CDR3 length: 14; J gene: TRBJ1-5; V gene: TRBV12-3/TRBV12-4; D gene: .; CDR3 DNA: TGTGCCAGCAGTTCAGCTACCAGTATTCAGCCCCAGCATTTT; CDR3 protein: CASSSATSIQPQHF
clone size: many; CDR3 length: 15; J gene: TRBJ2-3; V gene: TRBV5-1; D gene: .; CDR3 DNA: TGCGCCAGCAGCAGGATGGACAGAAGCACAGATACGCAGTATTTT; CDR3 protein: CASSRMDRSTDTQYF
clone size: .; CDR3 length: 13; J gene: TRBJ2-7; V gene: TRBV6-5; D gene: .; CDR3 DNA: TGTGCCAGCAGTTCGGACGAGCCCCACGAGCAGTACTTC; CDR3 protein: CASSSDEPHEQYF
clone size: few; CDR3 length: 15; J gene: TRBJ2-2; V gene: TRBV30; D gene: TRBD2; CDR3 DNA: TGTGCCTGGAGTGTACCGGGGGGGCTTACCGGGGAGCTGTTTTTT; CDR3 protein: CAWSVPGGLTGELFF
clone size: few; CDR3 length: 16; J gene: TRBJ2-5; V gene: TRBV12-3/TRBV12-4; D gene: TRBD2; CDR3 DNA: TGTGCCAGCAGCCGCGGGGGGGGGGGCATACAAGAGACCCAGTACTTC; CDR3 protein: CASSRGGGGIQETQYF
clone size: many; CDR3 length: 14; J gene: TRBJ2-5; V gene: TRBV20-1; D gene: .; CDR3 DNA: TGCAGTGCTAGACACTGGGATCGGGGGGAGACCCAGTACTTC; CDR3 protein: CSARHWDRGETQYF
clone size: few; CDR3 length: 12; J gene: TRBJ1-2; V gene: TRBV20-1; D gene: TRBD1; CDR3 DNA: TGCAGTGCTAGAGGAGACAGGGAGGGCTACACCTTC; CDR3 protein: CSARGDREGYTF
clone size: many; CDR3 length: 14; J gene: TRBJ1-2; V gene: TRBV2; D gene: .; CDR3 DNA: TGTGCCAGCAGGGCCCCGCGGCAGGAAAATGGCTACACCTTC; CDR3 protein: CASRAPRQENGYTF
clone size: .; CDR3 length: 15; J gene: TRBJ1-4; V gene: TRBV12-3/TRBV12-4; D gene: .; CDR3 DNA: TGTGCCAGCAGTATAAGACAGATTCTTAATGAAAAACTGTTTTTT; CDR3 protein: CASSIRQILNEKLFF
clone size: few; CDR3 length: 14; J gene: TRBJ1-5; V gene: TRBV19; D gene: .; CDR3 DNA: TGTGCCAGTAGTATAATGGGGGAGAATCAGCCCCAGCATTTT; CDR3 protein: CASSIMGENQPQHF
clone size: few; CDR3 length: 13; J gene: TRBJ1-2; V gene: TRBV7-9; D gene: .; CDR3 DNA: TGTGCCAGCAGCCCGGGCGCTCTCTATGGCTACACCTTC; CDR3 protein: CASSPGALYGYTF
clone size: .; CDR3 length: 14; J gene: TRBJ1-3; V gene: TRBV30; D gene: .; CDR3 DNA: TGTGCCTGGACTGGGGGGAGCTCTGGAAACACCATATATTTT; CDR3 protein: CAWTGGSSGNTIYF
clone size: .; CDR3 length: 13; J gene: TRBJ2-1; V gene: TRBV19; D gene: .; CDR3 DNA: TGTGCCAGTAGTATAGGACATAACAATGAGCAGTTCTTC; CDR3 protein: CASSIGHNNEQFF
clone size: few; CDR3 length: 18; J gene: TRBJ2-2; V gene: TRBV29-1; D gene: TRBD1; CDR3 DNA: TGCAGCGTTGAGCCCCCCCGGGACAGGGGGCGTAATACCGGGGAGCTGTTTTTT; CDR3 protein: CSVEPPRDRGRNTGELFF
clone size: few; CDR3 length: 13; J gene: TRBJ2-7; V gene: TRBV10-3; D gene: TRBD1; CDR3 DNA: TGTGCCATCAGGGTGACAGGGGCCCAAGGGCAGTACTTC; CDR3 protein: CAIRVTGAQGQYF
clone size: few; CDR3 length: 14; J gene: TRBJ1-6; V gene: TRBV18; D gene: .; CDR3 DNA: TGTGCCAGCTCACCAGGGGGACCCGTGGCACCCCTCCACTTT; CDR3 protein: CASSPGGPVAPLHF
clone size: many; CDR3 length: 18; J gene: TRBJ2-2; V gene: TRBV19; D gene: TRBD2; CDR3 DNA: TGTGCCAGTAGTCATCCCGGGACTAGCGGGTCCAACACCGGGGAGCTGTTTTTT; CDR3 protein: CASSHPGTSGSNTGELFF
clone size: many; CDR3 length: 15; J gene: TRBJ2-3; V gene: TRBV10-3; D gene: TRBD2; CDR3 DNA: TGTGCCATCAGTCCGGGACTAGGTTTTTCGGATACGCAGTATTTT; CDR3 protein: CAISPGLGFSDTQYF
clone size: .; CDR3 length: 13; J gene: TRBJ1-1; V gene: TRBV19; D gene: .; CDR3 DNA: TGTGCCAGTAGTGGGGAACCGGCCACTGAAGCTTTCTTT; CDR3 protein: CASSGEPATEAFF
clone size: .; CDR3 length: 14; J gene: TRBJ2-2; V gene: TRBV5-4; D gene: TRBD2; CDR3 DNA: TGTGCCAGCAGCCCGGGACTAGCAAGAGGGGAGCTGTTTTTT; CDR3 protein: CASSPGLARGELFF
clone size: many; CDR3 length: 18; J gene: TRBJ2-7; V gene: TRBV6-5; D gene: TRBD1; CDR3 DNA: TGTGCCAGCAGTTACTCGATTCTGTCGGGACAGGGGGCCTACGAGCAGTACTTC; CDR3 protein: CASSYSILSGQGAYEQYF
clone size: many; CDR3 length: 14; J gene: TRBJ2-3; V gene: TRBV7-6; D gene: TRBD1; CDR3 DNA: TGTGCCAGCAGCACCGACAGGGTTGCAGATACGCAGTATTTT; CDR3 protein: CASSTDRVADTQYF
clone size: many; CDR3 length: 15; J gene: TRBJ2-5; V gene: TRBV27; D gene: .; CDR3 DNA: TGTGCCAGCAGTTTATATAAGGGTAGTTGGGAGACCCAGTACTTC; CDR3 protein: CASSLYKGSWETQYF
clone size: many; CDR3 length: 15; J gene: TRBJ2-1; V gene: TRBV28; D gene: .; CDR3 DNA: TGTGCCAGCAGTCCTCCCGGCACAGGCCGCAATGAGCAGTTCTTC; CDR3 protein: CASSPPGTGRNEQFF
clone size: few; CDR3 length: 15; J gene: TRBJ2-5; V gene: TRBV5-1; D gene: .; CDR3 DNA: TGCGCCAGCAGCTTGGCCACCGACAGCCCCGAGACCCAGTACTTC; CDR3 protein: CASSLATDSPETQYF
clone size: many; CDR3 length: 15; J gene: TRBJ2-7; V gene: TRBV2; D gene: .; CDR3 DNA: TGTGCCAGCAGTCCTAGGACGGAAGATACCTACGAGCAGTACTTC; CDR3 protein: CASSPRTEDTYEQYF
clone size: once; CDR3 length: 16; J gene: TRBJ2-3; V gene: TRBV3-1; D gene: .; CDR3 DNA: TGTGCCAGCAGCCAAGATCTCGACCACACTGGAGATACGCAGTATTTT; CDR3 protein: CASSQDLDHTGDTQYF
clone size: .; CDR3 length: 16; J gene: TRBJ2-3; V gene: TRBV11-2; D gene: .; CDR3 DNA: TGTGCCAGCAGCCCACAAGGGGGGGCGCACACAGATACGCAGTATTTT; CDR3 protein: CASSPQGGAHTDTQYF
clone size: .; CDR3 length: 14; J gene: TRBJ2-2; V gene: TRBV7-9; D gene: .; CDR3 DNA: TGTGCCAGCCCGGGGGCTAGCGTAACCGGGGAGCTGTTTTTT; CDR3 protein: CASPGASVTGELFF
clone size: .; CDR3 length: 13; J gene: TRBJ2-1; V gene: TRBV3-1; D gene: .; CDR3 DNA: TGTGCCAGCAGCCAAGCGTCCAACAATGAGCAGTTCTTC; CDR3 protein: CASSQASNNEQFF
clone size: few; CDR3 length: 15; J gene: TRBJ2-1; V gene: TRBV2; D gene: TRBD2; CDR3 DNA: TGTGCCAGCAGTGAACGAGCGGGAGTGTACAATGAGCAGTTCTTC; CDR3 protein: CASSERAGVYNEQFF
clone size: few; CDR3 length: 12; J gene: TRBJ2-7; V gene: TRBV20-1; D gene: .; CDR3 DNA: TGCAGTGCTACCAAGGACTCCTACGAGCAGTACTTC; CDR3 protein: CSATKDSYEQYF
clone size: .; CDR3 length: 14; J gene: TRBJ1-2; V gene: TRBV14; D gene: .; CDR3 DNA: TGTGCCAGCAGCCAAGATAACAGGGCGCGTGGCTACACCTTC; CDR3 protein: CASSQDNRARGYTF
clone size: many; CDR3 length: 16; J gene: TRBJ1-4; V gene: TRBV12-3/TRBV12-4; D gene: TRBD1; CDR3 DNA: TGTGCCAGCAGTCCAATGGGTAGGGGGCCCGATGAAAAACTGTTTTTT; CDR3 protein: CASSPMGRGPDEKLFF
clone size: few; CDR3 length: 15; J gene: TRBJ1-1; V gene: TRBV20-1; D gene: .; CDR3 DNA: TGCAGTGCTAGAGGCGACAGGATCTTGAACACTGAAGCTTTCTTT; CDR3 protein: CSARGDRILNTEAFF
clone size: many; CDR3 length: 15; J gene: TRBJ2-1; V gene: TRBV7-2; D gene: .; CDR3 DNA: TGTGCCAGCAGCTTCGACGGGCCGTATAGCAATGAGCAGTTCTTC; CDR3 protein: CASSFDGPYSNEQFF
clone size: .; CDR3 length: 15; J gene: TRBJ1-6; V gene: TRBV5-6; D gene: .; CDR3 DNA: TGTGCCAGCAGTGCTTTAGGCTCCTATAATTCACCCCTCCACTTT; CDR3 protein: CASSALGSYNSPLHF
clone size: .; CDR3 length: 14; J gene: TRBJ2-3; V gene: TRBV27; D gene: TRBD2; CDR3 DNA: TGTGCCAGCAGTTATGGGACTAGCGGGACTACGCAGTATTTT; CDR3 protein: CASSYGTSGTTQYF
clone size: few; CDR3 length: 16; J gene: TRBJ2-3; V gene: TRBV28; D gene: TRBD2; CDR3 DNA: TGTGCCAGCAAAACCACGGGACTAGCGGGAGAAGATACGCAGTATTTT; CDR3 protein: CASKTTGLAGEDTQYF
clone size: few; CDR3 length: 13; J gene: TRBJ1-2; V gene: TRBV7-8; D gene: .; CDR3 DNA: TGTGCCAGCAGCTTAGTGCCCCAGTATGGCTACACCTTC; CDR3 protein: CASSLVPQYGYTF
clone size: many; CDR3 length: 13; J gene: TRBJ1-1; V gene: TRBV2; D gene: .; CDR3 DNA: TGTGCCAGGAAATCGGACAGAAGCACTGAAGCTTTCTTT; CDR3 protein: CARKSDRSTEAFF
clone size: .; CDR3 length: 16; J gene: TRBJ1-2; V gene: TRBV6-2/TRBV6-3; D gene: .; CDR3 DNA: TGTGCCAGCAAATTTCGGGTTAGGGACACCGGCTATGGCTACACCTTC; CDR3 protein: CASKFRVRDTGYGYTF
clone size: .; CDR3 length: 14; J gene: TRBJ1-6; V gene: TRBV7-6; D gene: TRBD1; CDR3 DNA: TGTGCCAGCAGCGTGACAGGGAATAATTCACCCCTCCACTTT; CDR3 protein: CASSVTGNNSPLHF
clone size: many; CDR3 length: 14; J gene: TRBJ1-2; V gene: TRBV28; D gene: .; CDR3 DNA: TGTGCCAGCAGTTTGGTGGCCAAGAACTATGGCTACACCTTC; CDR3 protein: CASSLVAKNYGYTF
clone size: many; CDR3 length: 15; J gene: TRBJ2-3; V gene: TRBV7-2; D gene: .; CDR3 DNA: TGTGCCAGCAGCTCCGGGGCGGGGGCGAGAGATACGCAGTATTTT; CDR3 protein: CASSSGAGARDTQYF